What follows are 18 T cell receptor beta chains derived from one specimen sequenced in a study of cytomegalovirus exposure and HLA in healthy donors. In the PCR, 60 Vbeta and 13 Jbeta primers were used. Assay used: immunoSEQ multiplex PCR; TCRdb lists only in-frame clones, some missing. The sample shows fewer than 200,000 clones, 84% of them seen only once. The source material was PBMCs. Every receptor here comes from a girl aged 2 to 10 in good health and CMV-seropositive.

A word on this clone: One junction end does not reproduce the germline sequence, and a read error may be involved. The chain combines TRBV7-9 with TRBJ1-2; TRBD1 aligns across 7 bases. This CDR3 has 16 residues. CDR1 and CDR2 from the germline V gene are SEHNR and FQNEAQ (reference sequence). The DNA of the CDR3 is TGTTCCAGCAGCTCAACCCTGACAGGGATGAACTATGGCTACACCTTC. Amino acids: CSSSSTLTGMNYGYTF.

This sequence joins TRBV11-3 and TRBJ2-7, with no clear D. Trimming shortened V by 0 bases and J by 6 bases, and 15 bases separated the two germline ends. The CDR3 loop spans 15 amino acids. CDR1 is SGHNT, CDR2 YENEEA, per germline. CDR3 sequence: CASSLDPAGVAEQYF. The CDR3 nucleotides are TGTGCCAGCAGCTTAGATCCCGCAGGTGTGGCCGAGCAGTACTTC. The full variable domain, with the rest looked up from reference TRBV11-3 and TRBJ2-7, is EAGVVQSPRYKIIEKKQPVAFWCNPISGHNTLYWYLQNLGQGPELLIRYENEEAVDDSQLPKDRFSAERLKGVDSTLKIQPAELGDSAVYLCASSLDPAGVAEQYFGPGTRLTVT.

The V call is TRBV5-1, the J call TRBJ2-1; 11 positions agree with TRBD1. Germline V gene lookup returns CDR1 SGHRS and CDR2 YFSETQ. Germline trimming cut 4 bases from V and 9 bases from J; bases unmatched to any gene: 3. The length of the CDR3 is 13 residues. In DNA, the CDR3 is TGCGCCAGCAGCGTTGGACAGGGGGCTGAGCAGTTCTTC. Protein product: CASSVGQGAEQFF.

V is TRBV7-3 and J is TRBJ2-7; 10 nucleotides match TRBD1. The CDR3 has 16 residues. V gave up 5 bases and J gave up 1 base; unmatched junction bases: 8. Germline values: CDR1 SGHTA, CDR2 FQGTGA. The CDR3 region is CASSPTGTGVSYEQYF. CDR3 DNA sequence: TGTGCCAGCAGCCCAACCGGGACAGGGGTATCCTACGAGCAGTACTTC. Together with reference TRBV7-3 and TRBJ2-7, the CDR3 gives the full variable domain: GAGVSQTPSNKVTEKGKYVELRCDPISGHTALYWYRQSLGQGPEFLIYFQGTGAADDSGLPNDRFFAVRPEGSVSTLKIQRTERGDSAVYLCASSPTGTGVSYEQYFGPGTRLTVT.

The V gene is TRBV11-1, the J gene TRBJ1-3; no reliable D call. Trimming cost V 5 bases and J 1 base, with 12 bases left between them. Per the germline V gene, CDR1 is SGHAT and CDR2 is FQDESV (reference sequence). The CDR3 is 15 residues long. CDR3 sequence: CASSGREWSGNTIYF. In nucleotides, the CDR3 is TGTGCCAGCAGCGGACGGGAATGGTCTGGAAACACCATATATTTT.

The sample holds a few counts of this clone. The chain couples TRBV5-5 to TRBJ2-2, with 9 positions matching TRBD1. The CDR3 totals 16 residues. The germline V gene encodes CDR1 SGHKS and CDR2 YYEKEE (reference sequence). The ends lost 0 bases at V and 3 bases at J; junction bases unmatched: 3. The CDR3: CASSLARDRDTGELFF. The CDR3 DNA is TGTGCCAGCAGCTTGGCCCGGGACAGGGACACCGGGGAGCTGTTTTTT.

The genes are TRBV7-9 and TRBJ2-7; tentative D call: TRBD2 (5 bases). The CDR3 contains 15 residues. Per germline, CDR1 SEHNR and CDR2 FQNEAQ (reference sequence). The V end was cut by 1 base, the J end by 6 bases, with 16 bases between. The CDR3 nucleotides read TGTGCCAGCAGCTTAGGTCGGAGGCAAACCCCCGAGCAGTACTTC. It translates to CASSLGRRQTPEQYF.

The genes are TRBV19 and TRBJ2-2, with D unresolved. Trimming cost V 3 bases and J 4 bases, with 12 bases left between them. Germline lookup yields CDR1 LNHDA and CDR2 SQIVND (reference sequence). The CDR3 has 15 residues. CDR3 residues: CASSIWARSTGELFF. The CDR3 bases are TGTGCCAGTAGTATCTGGGCAAGATCCACCGGGGAGCTGTTTTTT.

J is TRBJ1-1 and V is TRBV6-6; tentative D call: TRBD1 (6 bases). Trimming removed 7 bases at V and 8 bases at J, with 20 bases between. The V gene's germline CDR1 is MNHNY and CDR2 SVGAGI (reference sequence). The CDR3 totals 14 residues. For the CDR3, the DNA is TGTGCCAGCACTCCCAAGGGGGGGCGAGGGGAAGCTTTCTTT. This codes for CASTPKGGRGEAFF.

The CDR3 DNA sequence: TGTGCCAGCAATTCAGGGGTGGGCTACCGGGTCCAATTAAGCTCCTACGAGCAGTACTTC. Translating gives CASNSGVGYRVQLSSYEQYF. V and J are TRBV28 and TRBJ2-7; possible D gene TRBD1, 6 bases. This CDR3 has 20 amino acids. Trimming shortened V by 7 bases and J by 0 bases, and 31 bases separated the two germline ends. Germline CDR1 is MDHEN and CDR2 is SYDVKM.

The chain couples TRBV30 to TRBJ1-2, with D perhaps matching TRBD1 (5 bases). V shed 8 bases and J shed 4 bases, with 14 bases lying between them. Germline V gene sequence: CDR1 GTSNPN, CDR2 SVGIG (reference sequence). The CDR3 has 12 amino acids. As DNA, the CDR3 is TGTGCCGTATATTCGGGGGGCTATGGCTACACCTTC. Its translation is CAVYSGGYGYTF.

The rearrangement uses TRBV2 and TRBJ1-1; 7 bases are a match to TRBD1. The trim removed 4 bases at V and 6 bases at J, leaving 5 bases unmatched. Germline V CDR1 and CDR2: SNHLY, FYNNEI. The CDR3 contains 13 residues. CDR3 sequence: CASSGQGEAEAFF. CDR3 nucleotides: TGTGCCAGCAGTGGACAGGGAGAAGCTGAAGCTTTCTTT.

This sequence joins TRBV7-3 and TRBJ2-1, with TRBD2 matching over 11 bases. This CDR3 is 16 amino acids long. Germline CDR1 and CDR2: SGHTA and FQGTGA. The junction had 5 bases not matched to a gene; V was cut back by 6 bases and J by 1 base. CDR3 amino acids: CASSPLAGGSYNEQFF. The CDR3 nucleotides are TGTGCCAGCAGTCCTCTAGCGGGGGGATCCTACAATGAGCAGTTCTTC.

The chain links TRBV5-1 to TRBJ1-4; 9 bases fit TRBD1. Germline V gene data show CDR1 as SGHRS and CDR2 as YFSETQ. The CDR3 totals 15 residues. The V and J ends lost 3 bases and 3 bases, in that order; junction bases with no gene match: 3. Here the CDR3 reads CASSWTGASNEKLFF. CDR3 DNA: TGCGCCAGCAGCTGGACAGGGGCCTCTAATGAAAAACTGTTTTTT.

In its sample, this clone was seen once. The chain couples TRBV15 to TRBJ2-7; 7 bases line up with TRBD2. CDR3 size: 15 residues. V gave up 7 bases and J gave up 3 bases; unmatched junction bases: 12. Germline loops: CDR1 LNHNV, CDR2 YYDKDF (reference sequence). CDR3 sequence: CATKGSGLAVYEQYF. The DNA of the CDR3 is TGTGCCACCAAAGGTAGTGGGCTAGCGGTCTACGAGCAGTACTTC. The variable domain in full, completed from reference TRBV15 and TRBJ2-7, reads DAMVIQNPRYQVTQFGKPVTLSCSQTLNHNVMYWYQQKSSQAPKLLFHYYDKDFNNEADTPDNFQSRRPNTSFCFLDIRSPGLGDTAMYLCATKGSGLAVYEQYFGPGTRLTVT.

As to this clone: The sample has other DNA sequences that encode this CDR3 too. The CDR3 sequence is CASGYSNQPQHF. CDR3 nucleotide sequence: TGTGCCTCAGGGTACAGCAATCAGCCCCAGCATTTT. The V call is TRBV30, the J call TRBJ1-5; tentative D call: TRBD1 (5 bases). The CDR3 consists of 12 residues. CDR1 is GTSNPN and CDR2 is SVGIG in the germline V gene (reference sequence). V dropped 7 bases and J dropped 1 base, with 8 bases sitting between them.

The chain has TRBV9 and TRBJ2-1, with 8 bases matching TRBD2. Germline loops: CDR1 SGDLS, CDR2 YYNGEE. J lost 6 bases, V lost 3 bases, and 11 bases had no gene match. The CDR3 loop spans 16 amino acids. CDR3 coding DNA: TGTGCCAGCAGCGCATCCGGGAGCGGGAGAGCCAATGAGCAGTTCTTC. Amino acids: CASSASGSGRANEQFF.

This chain links TRBV9 with TRBJ2-2; TRBD1 agrees at 10 bases. The J segment lost 2 bases and the V segment lost 0 bases, leaving 16 bases of the junction unmatched. The CDR3 is 21 amino acids. The V gene's germline CDR1 is SGDLS and CDR2 YYNGEE. CDR3 region: CASSVVWGTGAEGSNTGELFF. The CDR3 nucleotides are TGTGCCAGCAGCGTAGTCTGGGGGACAGGGGCCGAGGGTTCAAACACCGGGGAGCTGTTTTTT.